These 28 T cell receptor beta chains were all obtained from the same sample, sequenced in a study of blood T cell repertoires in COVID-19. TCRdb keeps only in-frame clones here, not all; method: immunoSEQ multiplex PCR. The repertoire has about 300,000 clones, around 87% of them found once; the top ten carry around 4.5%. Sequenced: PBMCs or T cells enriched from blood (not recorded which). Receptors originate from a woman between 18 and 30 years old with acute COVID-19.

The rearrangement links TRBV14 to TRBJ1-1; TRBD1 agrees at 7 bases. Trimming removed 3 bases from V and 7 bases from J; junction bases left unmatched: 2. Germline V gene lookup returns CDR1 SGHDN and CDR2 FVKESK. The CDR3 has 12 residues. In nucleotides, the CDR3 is TGTGCCAGCAGCCAGCAGGGGGGTGAAGCTTTCTTT. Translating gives CASSQQGGEAFF.

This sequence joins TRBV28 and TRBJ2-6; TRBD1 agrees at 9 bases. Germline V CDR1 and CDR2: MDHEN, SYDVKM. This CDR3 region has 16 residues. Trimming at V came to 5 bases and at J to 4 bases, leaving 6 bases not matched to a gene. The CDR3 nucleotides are TGTGCCAGCAGTGCTTACAGGGGGCCCGGGGCCAACGTCCTGACTTTC. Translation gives CASSAYRGPGANVLTF.

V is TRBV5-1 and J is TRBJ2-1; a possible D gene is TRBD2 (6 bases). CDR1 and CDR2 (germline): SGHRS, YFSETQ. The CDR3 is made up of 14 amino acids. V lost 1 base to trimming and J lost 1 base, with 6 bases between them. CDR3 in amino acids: CASSLRESYNEQFF. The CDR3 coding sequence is TGCGCCAGCAGCTTGCGGGAGTCCTACAATGAGCAGTTCTTC.

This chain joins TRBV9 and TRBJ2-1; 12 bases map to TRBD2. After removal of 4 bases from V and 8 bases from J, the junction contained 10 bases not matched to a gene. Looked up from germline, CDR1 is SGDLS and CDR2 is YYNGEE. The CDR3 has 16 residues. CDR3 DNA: TGTGCCAGCAGCCCCCAGCCTAGCGGGAGGGCCCATGAGCAGTTCTTC. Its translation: CASSPQPSGRAHEQFF.

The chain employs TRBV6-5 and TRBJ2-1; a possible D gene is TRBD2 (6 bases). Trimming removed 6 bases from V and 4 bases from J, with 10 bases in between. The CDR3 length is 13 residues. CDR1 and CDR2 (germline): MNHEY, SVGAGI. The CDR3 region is CASRTTSYNEQFF. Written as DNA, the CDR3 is TGTGCCAGCAGGACGACTAGTTACAATGAGCAGTTCTTC.

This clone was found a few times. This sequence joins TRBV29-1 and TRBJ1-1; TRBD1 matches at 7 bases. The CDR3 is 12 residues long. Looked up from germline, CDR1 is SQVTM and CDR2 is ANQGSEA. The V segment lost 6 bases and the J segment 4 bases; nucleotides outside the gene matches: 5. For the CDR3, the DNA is TGCAGCGTGACAGGGTTAGGCACTGAAGCTTTCTTT. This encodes CSVTGLGTEAFF.

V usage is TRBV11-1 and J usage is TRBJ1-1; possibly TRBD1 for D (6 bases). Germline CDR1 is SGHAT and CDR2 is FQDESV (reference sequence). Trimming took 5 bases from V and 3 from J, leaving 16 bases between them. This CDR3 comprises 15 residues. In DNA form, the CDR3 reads TGTGCCAGCAGCCTAATGACAGGCACAGACACTGAAGCTTTCTTT. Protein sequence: CASSLMTGTDTEAFF.

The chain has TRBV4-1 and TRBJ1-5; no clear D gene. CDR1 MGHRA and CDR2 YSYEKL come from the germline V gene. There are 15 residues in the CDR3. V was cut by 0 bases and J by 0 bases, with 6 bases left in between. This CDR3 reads CASSQEQISNQPQHF. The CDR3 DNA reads TGCGCCAGCAGCCAAGAACAAATTAGCAATCAGCCCCAGCATTTT.

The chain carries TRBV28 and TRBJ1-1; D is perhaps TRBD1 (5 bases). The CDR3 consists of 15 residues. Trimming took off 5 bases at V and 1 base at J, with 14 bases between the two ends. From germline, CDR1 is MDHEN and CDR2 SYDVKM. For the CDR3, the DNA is TGTGCCAGCAGTATGGTGGGGCTATCGAACACTGAAGCTTTCTTT. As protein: CASSMVGLSNTEAFF.

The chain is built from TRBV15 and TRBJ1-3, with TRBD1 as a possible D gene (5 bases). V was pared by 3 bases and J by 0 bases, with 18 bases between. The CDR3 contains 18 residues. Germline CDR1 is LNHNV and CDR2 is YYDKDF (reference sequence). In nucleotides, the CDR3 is TGTGCCACCAGCAGTCGTTGGAGAGGACACCACTCTGGAAACACCATATATTTT. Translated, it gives CATSSRWRGHHSGNTIYF.

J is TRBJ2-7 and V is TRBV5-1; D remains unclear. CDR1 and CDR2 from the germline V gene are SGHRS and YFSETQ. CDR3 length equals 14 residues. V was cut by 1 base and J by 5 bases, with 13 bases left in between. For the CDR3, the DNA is TGCGCCAGCAGCTTGATCCCAGAATCCGACGAGCAGTACTTC. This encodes CASSLIPESDEQYF.

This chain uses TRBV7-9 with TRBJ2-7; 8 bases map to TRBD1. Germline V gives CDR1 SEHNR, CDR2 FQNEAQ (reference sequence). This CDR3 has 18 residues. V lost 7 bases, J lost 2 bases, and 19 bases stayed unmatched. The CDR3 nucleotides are TGTGCCAGCACTACAAACTCTCTAAGACAGGGGCTCCCCTACGAGCAGTACTTC. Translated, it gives CASTTNSLRQGLPYEQYF.

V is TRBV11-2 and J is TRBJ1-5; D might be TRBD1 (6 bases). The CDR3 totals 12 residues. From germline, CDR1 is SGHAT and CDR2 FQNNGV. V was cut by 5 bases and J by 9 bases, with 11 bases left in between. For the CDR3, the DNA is TGTGCCAGCAGCGCGGACAGTTCGCCCCAGCATTTT. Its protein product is CASSADSSPQHF.

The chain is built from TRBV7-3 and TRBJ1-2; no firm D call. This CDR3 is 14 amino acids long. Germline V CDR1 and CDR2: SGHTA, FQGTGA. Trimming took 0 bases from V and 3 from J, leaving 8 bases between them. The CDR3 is CASSLTWQDYGYTF. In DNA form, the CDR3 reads TGTGCCAGCAGCTTAACATGGCAGGACTATGGCTACACCTTC.

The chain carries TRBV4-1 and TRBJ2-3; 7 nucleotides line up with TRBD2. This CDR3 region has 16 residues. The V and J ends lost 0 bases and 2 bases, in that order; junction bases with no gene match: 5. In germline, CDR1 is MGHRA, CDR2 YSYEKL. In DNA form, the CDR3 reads TGCGCCAGCAGCCAAGAGACTAGCCCTTCCACAGATACGCAGTATTTT. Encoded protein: CASSQETSPSTDTQYF.

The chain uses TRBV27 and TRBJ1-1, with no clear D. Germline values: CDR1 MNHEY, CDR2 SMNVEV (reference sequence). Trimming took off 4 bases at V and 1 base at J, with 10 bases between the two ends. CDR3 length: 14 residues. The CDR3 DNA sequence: TGTGCCAGCAGTTCCTACGGGTCGAACACTGAAGCTTTCTTT. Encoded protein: CASSSYGSNTEAFF.

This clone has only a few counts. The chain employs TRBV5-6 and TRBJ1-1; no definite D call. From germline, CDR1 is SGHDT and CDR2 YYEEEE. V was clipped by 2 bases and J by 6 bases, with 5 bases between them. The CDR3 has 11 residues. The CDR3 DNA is TGTGCCAGCAGCTTCGGAGCTGAAGCTTTCTTT. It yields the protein CASSFGAEAFF.

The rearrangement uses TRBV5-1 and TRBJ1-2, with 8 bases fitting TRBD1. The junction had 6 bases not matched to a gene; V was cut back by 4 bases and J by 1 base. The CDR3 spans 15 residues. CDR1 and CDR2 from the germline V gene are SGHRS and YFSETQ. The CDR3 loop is CASSLGQGFNYGYTF. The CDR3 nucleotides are TGCGCCAGCAGCCTAGGACAGGGTTTTAACTATGGCTACACCTTC.

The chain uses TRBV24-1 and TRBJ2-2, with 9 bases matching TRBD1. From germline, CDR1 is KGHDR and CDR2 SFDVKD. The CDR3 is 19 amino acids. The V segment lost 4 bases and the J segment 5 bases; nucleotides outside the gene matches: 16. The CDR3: CATSEIPLGQGMVTGELFF. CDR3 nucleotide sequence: TGTGCCACCAGTGAGATCCCCCTGGGACAGGGAATGGTGACCGGGGAGCTGTTTTTT.

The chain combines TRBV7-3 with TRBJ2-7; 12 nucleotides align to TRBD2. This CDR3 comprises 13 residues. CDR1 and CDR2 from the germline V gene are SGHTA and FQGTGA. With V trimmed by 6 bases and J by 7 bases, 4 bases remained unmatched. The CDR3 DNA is TGTGCCAGCAGTCGACTAGCGGGAGTGGAGCAGTACTTC. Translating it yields CASSRLAGVEQYF.

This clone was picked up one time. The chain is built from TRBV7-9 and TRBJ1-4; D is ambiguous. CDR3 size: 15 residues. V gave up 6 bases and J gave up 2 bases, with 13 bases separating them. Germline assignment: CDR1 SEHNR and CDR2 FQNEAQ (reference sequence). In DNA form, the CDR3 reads TGTGCCAGCAGTCTACCCCTGCGGACTAATGAAAAACTGTTTTTT. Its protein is CASSLPLRTNEKLFF.

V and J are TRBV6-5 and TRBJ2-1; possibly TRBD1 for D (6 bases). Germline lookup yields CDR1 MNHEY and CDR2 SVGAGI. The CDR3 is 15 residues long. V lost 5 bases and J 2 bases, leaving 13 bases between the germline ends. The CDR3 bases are TGTGCCAGCAGTCTCGACAGGCTACCCTACAATGAGCAGTTCTTC. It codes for CASSLDRLPYNEQFF.

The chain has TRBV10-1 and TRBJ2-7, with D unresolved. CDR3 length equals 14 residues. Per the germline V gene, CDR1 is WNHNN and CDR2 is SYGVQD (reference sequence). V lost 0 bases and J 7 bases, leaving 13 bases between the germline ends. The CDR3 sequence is CASSESGQVGEQYF. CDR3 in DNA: TGCGCCAGCAGTGAGTCGGGTCAGGTCGGTGAGCAGTACTTC.

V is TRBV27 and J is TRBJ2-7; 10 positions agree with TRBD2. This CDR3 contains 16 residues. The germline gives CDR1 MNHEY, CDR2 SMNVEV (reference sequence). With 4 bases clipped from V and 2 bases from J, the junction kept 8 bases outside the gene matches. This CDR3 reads CASSSTIAGGTYEQYF. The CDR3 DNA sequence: TGTGCCAGCAGTTCGACTATAGCGGGAGGAACCTACGAGCAGTACTTC.

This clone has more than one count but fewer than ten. Here the CDR3 reads CASSEQGLTGTAFF. In nucleotides, the CDR3 is TGTGCCAGCAGTGAACAGGGTTTGACAGGGACAGCTTTCTTT. The chain couples TRBV25-1 to TRBJ1-1; 7 nucleotides agree with TRBD1. Trimming at V came to 2 bases and at J to 10 bases, leaving 10 bases not matched to a gene. This CDR3 is 14 amino acids long. Looked up from germline, CDR1 is MGHDK and CDR2 is SYGVNS.

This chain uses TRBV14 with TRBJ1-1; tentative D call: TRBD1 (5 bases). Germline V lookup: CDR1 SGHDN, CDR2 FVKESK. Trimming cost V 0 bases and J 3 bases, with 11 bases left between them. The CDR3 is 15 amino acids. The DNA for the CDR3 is TGTGCCAGCAGCCAAGATGTCGGAGGGGACACTGAAGCTTTCTTT. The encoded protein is CASSQDVGGDTEAFF.

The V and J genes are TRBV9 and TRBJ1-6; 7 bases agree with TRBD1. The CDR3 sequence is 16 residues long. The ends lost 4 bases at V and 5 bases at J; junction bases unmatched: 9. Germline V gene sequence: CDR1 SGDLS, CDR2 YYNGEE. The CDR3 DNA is TGTGCCAGCAGCCCGGACGACAGGGACCATAATTCACCCCTCCACTTT. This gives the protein CASSPDDRDHNSPLHF.

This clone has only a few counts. In DNA, the CDR3 is TGCGCCAGCAGCCAAGGACGCGAGGGGGCTTGGTATGGCTACACCTTC. It codes for CASSQGREGAWYGYTF. The chain joins TRBV4-1 to TRBJ1-2, with 7 bases that match TRBD1. Trimming cost V 1 base and J 5 bases; bases outside gene matches: 10. Germline values: CDR1 MGHRA, CDR2 YSYEKL. This CDR3 has 16 amino acids.